A single sample gave rise to the 15 T cell receptor beta chains below, sequenced in a study of shared clonotypes between healthy human individuals. Using immunoSEQ multiplex PCR, the repertoire was profiled, and TCRdb retains in-frame clones only, with some absent. This table holds about 1 million clones, more than 65% found once. The sequenced sample was memory CD4+ T cells sorted from blood. Subset: CD45RA-negative fraction. Source of these receptors: a man in his late teens or twenties in good health.

The V call is TRBV10-2, the J call TRBJ2-1; 12 nucleotides match TRBD2. Germline trimming cut 8 bases from V and 3 bases from J; bases unmatched to any gene: 8. The CDR3 runs 16 residues. Germline V CDR1 and CDR2: WSHSY, SAAADI. CDR3 in amino acids: CASERLAGGRYNEQFF. CDR3 DNA sequence: TGCGCCAGCGAGAGGCTAGCGGGAGGGCGCTACAATGAGCAGTTCTTC.

This clone came up once. The gene calls are TRBV19 and TRBJ2-7, with 11 nucleotides matching TRBD2. The J segment lost 6 bases and the V segment lost 5 bases, leaving 6 bases of the junction unmatched. This CDR3 contains 14 residues. Germline V gene lookup returns CDR1 LNHDA and CDR2 SQIVND (reference sequence). The chain's CDR3 is CASSLSGLAVEQYF. CDR3 nucleotides: TGTGCCAGTAGTCTCTCGGGACTAGCGGTCGAGCAGTACTTC.

Of note for this clone: The sample contains more than one DNA sequence encoding this CDR3. The gene calls are TRBV5-1 and TRBJ2-7; TRBD2 might be the D (5 bases). Germline CDR1 is SGHRS and CDR2 is YFSETQ. Trimming shortened V by 1 base and J by 2 bases, and 13 bases separated the two germline ends. There are 15 residues in the CDR3. CDR3 amino acids: CASSLSGVGPYEQYF. The CDR3 DNA follows: TGCGCCAGCAGCTTGAGCGGCGTAGGACCCTACGAGCAGTACTTC.

V gene TRBV6-1 combines with J gene TRBJ2-2; 7 positions match TRBD1. V was pared by 8 bases and J by 3 bases, with 6 bases of the junction left unmatched. The CDR3 is 14 residues long. CDR1 is MNHNS and CDR2 is SASEGT in the germline V gene. The CDR3 DNA reads as TGTGCCAGCCGGGGACAGCCCGACACCGGGGAGCTGTTTTTT. Translating gives CASRGQPDTGELFF.

CDR3 in DNA: TGTGCCAGCAGCTATACGGGAACGTACTACGAGCAGTACTTC. It specifies CASSYTGTYYEQYF. This chain uses TRBV7-2 with TRBJ2-7; possible D gene TRBD2, 5 bases. With 4 bases removed from V and 3 bases from J, the gap between germline ends came to 13 bases. Germline V gene sequence: CDR1 SGHTA, CDR2 FQGNSA. CDR3 length: 14 amino acids. The full variable domain, completed using reference TRBV7-2 and TRBJ2-7, is GAGVSQSPSNKVTEKGKDVELRCDPISGHTALYWYRQSLGQGLEFLIYFQGNSAPDKSGLPSDRFSAERTGGSVSTLTIQRTQQEDSAVYLCASSYTGTYYEQYFGPGTRLTVT.

The chain combines TRBV10-3 with TRBJ2-3, with D possibly TRBD1 on 6 matching bases. Germline V CDR1 and CDR2: ENHRY, SYGVKD. The CDR3 length is 14 residues. With 4 bases removed from V and 10 bases from J, the gap between germline ends came to 18 bases. CDR3 coding DNA: TGTGCCATCAGTGGGACGACAGGATCTGGGGCGCAGTATTTT. Translating gives CAISGTTGSGAQYF.

This chain uses TRBV28 with TRBJ2-7, with D perhaps matching TRBD1 or TRBD2 (5 bases each). With 6 bases removed from V and 9 bases from J, the gap between germline ends came to 21 bases. This CDR3 has 14 amino acids. Looked up from germline, CDR1 is MDHEN and CDR2 is SYDVKM. In nucleotides, the CDR3 is TGTGCCAGCAGCTCCGGGACGGCCCCAAGTGGGCAGTACTTC. Amino acid sequence: CASSSGTAPSGQYF.

A note on this clone: This same CDR3 is encoded by further DNA sequences in the sample. The V and J genes are TRBV29-1 and TRBJ1-1; no clear D. This CDR3 has 12 amino acids. The germline CDR1 and CDR2 sequences are SQVTM and ANQGSEA. Trimming removed 6 bases from V and 2 bases from J, with 10 bases in between. DNA for the CDR3: TGCAGCGTCGCCGGTACCAACACTGAAGCTTTCTTT. Translating gives CSVAGTNTEAFF.

Only one count was recorded for this clone. Here the CDR3 reads CASSLTGNEQYF. CDR3 in DNA: TGTGCCAGCAGCCTGACAGGGAACGAGCAGTACTTC. The chain links TRBV7-9 to TRBJ2-7, with 7 bases matching TRBD1. There are 12 residues in the CDR3. The V segment lost 5 bases and the J segment 5 bases; nucleotides outside the gene matches: 3. The germline CDR1 and CDR2 sequences are SEHNR and FQNEAQ (reference sequence). The variable domain in full, with the rest retrieved from reference TRBV7-9 and TRBJ2-7, is DTGVSQNPRHKITKRGQNVTFRCDPISEHNRLYWYRQTLGQGPEFLTYFQNEAQLEKSRLLSDRFSAERPKGSFSTLEIQRTEQGDSAMYLCASSLTGNEQYFGPGTRLTVT.

The V call is TRBV5-1, the J call TRBJ1-1; D perhaps matches TRBD1 (5 bases). From germline, CDR1 is SGHRS and CDR2 YFSETQ. The CDR3 spans 15 residues. V lost 0 bases, J lost 4 bases, and 13 bases lay in between. The DNA of the CDR3 is TGCGCCAGCAGCTTGGTGGGGGAAGGCGGCACTGAAGCTTTCTTT. It codes for CASSLVGEGGTEAFF.

This clone was detected once. This chain connects TRBV15 to TRBJ2-7, with 8 nucleotides matching TRBD1. This CDR3 has 15 residues. The germline gives CDR1 LNHNV, CDR2 YYDKDF (reference sequence). V shed 5 bases and J 4 bases; nucleotides not matched to a gene: 10. This CDR3 reads CATSAWTGRGYEQYF. DNA of the CDR3: TGTGCCACCAGCGCGTGGACAGGGAGAGGGTACGAGCAGTACTTC.

The chain links TRBV27 to TRBJ2-7; weak D call: TRBD1 (5 bases). The CDR3 length is 16 residues. Trimming pared 2 bases from V and 4 bases from J, leaving 18 bases between. Germline CDR1 is MNHEY and CDR2 is SMNVEV (reference sequence). The DNA for the CDR3 is TGTGCCAGCAGTTTACGTGGCAGGGCGAACGGTTACGAGCAGTACTTC. It codes for CASSLRGRANGYEQYF.

The V gene is TRBV19, the J gene TRBJ2-1; possible D gene TRBD2, 6 bases. Between the trimmed V and J ends, which lost 8 bases and 7 bases, there was a span of 15 bases. The CDR3 length is 13 residues. The germline CDR1 and CDR2 sequences are LNHDA and SQIVND (reference sequence). CDR3 coding DNA: TGTGCCAGTCATCTAGGGACTTCTAATGAGCAGTTCTTC. Its protein product is CASHLGTSNEQFF.

CDR3: CASGGQVDEKLFF. Written as DNA, the CDR3 is TGTGCCAGCGGTGGACAGGTGGATGAAAAACTGTTTTTT. J is TRBJ1-4 and V is TRBV28; 7 nucleotides line up with TRBD1. Looked up from germline, CDR1 is MDHEN and CDR2 is SYDVKM. J lost 6 bases, V lost 8 bases, and 6 bases had no gene match. The CDR3 length is 13 residues.

The V gene is TRBV5-1, the J gene TRBJ2-7; D may be TRBD1 or TRBD2 (5 bases each). The V and J ends lost 5 bases and 0 bases respectively, with 21 bases between them. CDR3 length: 17 residues. Germline V lookup: CDR1 SGHRS, CDR2 YFSETQ. In DNA form, the CDR3 reads TGCGCCAGCAGTACCACAGCATCCGGGACGGTCTCCTACGAGCAGTACTTC. Translating it yields CASSTTASGTVSYEQYF.